This T cell receptor beta chain derives from a study of cytomegalovirus exposure and HLA in healthy donors. Separation from the roughly 700-subject first cohort characterized the roughly 110-subject validation cohort, to which the donors belonged. Some clones are missing from TCRdb's copy, which holds only in-frame ones; the method was immunoSEQ multiplex PCR. This sample has some 170,000 clones, with about 82% found just once. The CDR3 covers 16 residues. V lost 3 bases to trimming and J lost 5 bases, with 20 bases between them. Per the germline V gene, CDR1 is SGDLS and CDR2 is YYNGEE. The V call is TRBV9, the J call TRBJ1-2; a possible D gene is TRBD1 (6 bases). Sample: PBMCs. The receptor was derived from a man aged 30-40 years in good health and CMV-seropositive. The CDR3 nucleotides read TGTGCCAGCAGCGCCCCCTCTGGGGGCACGTCTTATGGCTACACCTTC. It translates to CASSAPSGGTSYGYTF.